This paragraph covers one T cell receptor (beta chain) sequence. The study drew participants aged about 18 to 89 years from 20 to 30 US areas. Cohort allocation depended upon clinical history that participants reported. Under the authors' procedure: By means of reference gene primer amplification, nucleated cell counts were estimated. Produced via immunoSEQ multiplex PCR; TCRdb's table is partial and in-frame only. The V and J calls and clone size were taken over from that table, and D and trimming were inferred from the DNA. Among fewer than 150,000 clones listed, approximately 80% were seen once. These data are taken from a study of blood T cell repertoires in COVID-19. On the study more broadly: The study drew acute and convalescent COVID-19 samples from the United States, Italy and Spain.

V trimming: 4 bases; J trimming: 2 bases; junction bases outside the gene matches: 13. Germline V gene lookup returns CDR1 LGHDT and CDR2 YNNKEL (reference sequence). This CDR3 is 17 amino acids long. Material: PBMCs or T cells enriched from blood (not recorded which). The rearrangement joins TRBV3-1 (or the pseudogene TRBV3-2) to TRBJ2-5; TRBD2 agrees at 7 bases. The source is a man in his fifties in a cohort exposed to, infected with or recovered from COVID-19 (not recorded which). The CDR3 DNA is TGTGCCAGCAGCCGAAGCAGAGGGCTAGCGGTACAAGAGACCCAGTACTTC. It is translated as CASSRSRGLAVQETQYF.